This T cell receptor (beta chain) was identified during a study of blood T cell repertoires in COVID-19. Participant ages covered about 18 to 89 years across 24 US areas. In assigning cohorts, the study relied on participant-reported clinical history. Germline lookup yields CDR1 LGHDT and CDR2 YNNKEL (reference sequence). The CDR3 has 16 amino acids. V was pared by 4 bases and J by 9 bases, with 8 bases of the junction left unmatched. Original processing notes: It was from reference gene primer amplification that nucleated cell counts were estimated. Using immunoSEQ multiplex PCR, the repertoire was profiled, and TCRdb retains in-frame clones only, with some absent. V, J and clone size are those of that table, while D and trimming were read from the DNA. Of over 200,000 clones in the sample, 70% to 90% were seen once.

The clonotype comes from a woman between 50 and 59 years old who had recovered from COVID-19. Sequencing was carried out using PBMCs or T cells enriched from blood (not recorded which). The chain links TRBV3-1 (or the pseudogene TRBV3-2) to TRBJ2-1, with TRBD2 matching over 14 bases. The CDR3 DNA reads as TGTGCCAGCAGCCCGGTCGGGACTAGCGGGAGAACTGAGCAGTTCTTC. Translating gives CASSPVGTSGRTEQFF.